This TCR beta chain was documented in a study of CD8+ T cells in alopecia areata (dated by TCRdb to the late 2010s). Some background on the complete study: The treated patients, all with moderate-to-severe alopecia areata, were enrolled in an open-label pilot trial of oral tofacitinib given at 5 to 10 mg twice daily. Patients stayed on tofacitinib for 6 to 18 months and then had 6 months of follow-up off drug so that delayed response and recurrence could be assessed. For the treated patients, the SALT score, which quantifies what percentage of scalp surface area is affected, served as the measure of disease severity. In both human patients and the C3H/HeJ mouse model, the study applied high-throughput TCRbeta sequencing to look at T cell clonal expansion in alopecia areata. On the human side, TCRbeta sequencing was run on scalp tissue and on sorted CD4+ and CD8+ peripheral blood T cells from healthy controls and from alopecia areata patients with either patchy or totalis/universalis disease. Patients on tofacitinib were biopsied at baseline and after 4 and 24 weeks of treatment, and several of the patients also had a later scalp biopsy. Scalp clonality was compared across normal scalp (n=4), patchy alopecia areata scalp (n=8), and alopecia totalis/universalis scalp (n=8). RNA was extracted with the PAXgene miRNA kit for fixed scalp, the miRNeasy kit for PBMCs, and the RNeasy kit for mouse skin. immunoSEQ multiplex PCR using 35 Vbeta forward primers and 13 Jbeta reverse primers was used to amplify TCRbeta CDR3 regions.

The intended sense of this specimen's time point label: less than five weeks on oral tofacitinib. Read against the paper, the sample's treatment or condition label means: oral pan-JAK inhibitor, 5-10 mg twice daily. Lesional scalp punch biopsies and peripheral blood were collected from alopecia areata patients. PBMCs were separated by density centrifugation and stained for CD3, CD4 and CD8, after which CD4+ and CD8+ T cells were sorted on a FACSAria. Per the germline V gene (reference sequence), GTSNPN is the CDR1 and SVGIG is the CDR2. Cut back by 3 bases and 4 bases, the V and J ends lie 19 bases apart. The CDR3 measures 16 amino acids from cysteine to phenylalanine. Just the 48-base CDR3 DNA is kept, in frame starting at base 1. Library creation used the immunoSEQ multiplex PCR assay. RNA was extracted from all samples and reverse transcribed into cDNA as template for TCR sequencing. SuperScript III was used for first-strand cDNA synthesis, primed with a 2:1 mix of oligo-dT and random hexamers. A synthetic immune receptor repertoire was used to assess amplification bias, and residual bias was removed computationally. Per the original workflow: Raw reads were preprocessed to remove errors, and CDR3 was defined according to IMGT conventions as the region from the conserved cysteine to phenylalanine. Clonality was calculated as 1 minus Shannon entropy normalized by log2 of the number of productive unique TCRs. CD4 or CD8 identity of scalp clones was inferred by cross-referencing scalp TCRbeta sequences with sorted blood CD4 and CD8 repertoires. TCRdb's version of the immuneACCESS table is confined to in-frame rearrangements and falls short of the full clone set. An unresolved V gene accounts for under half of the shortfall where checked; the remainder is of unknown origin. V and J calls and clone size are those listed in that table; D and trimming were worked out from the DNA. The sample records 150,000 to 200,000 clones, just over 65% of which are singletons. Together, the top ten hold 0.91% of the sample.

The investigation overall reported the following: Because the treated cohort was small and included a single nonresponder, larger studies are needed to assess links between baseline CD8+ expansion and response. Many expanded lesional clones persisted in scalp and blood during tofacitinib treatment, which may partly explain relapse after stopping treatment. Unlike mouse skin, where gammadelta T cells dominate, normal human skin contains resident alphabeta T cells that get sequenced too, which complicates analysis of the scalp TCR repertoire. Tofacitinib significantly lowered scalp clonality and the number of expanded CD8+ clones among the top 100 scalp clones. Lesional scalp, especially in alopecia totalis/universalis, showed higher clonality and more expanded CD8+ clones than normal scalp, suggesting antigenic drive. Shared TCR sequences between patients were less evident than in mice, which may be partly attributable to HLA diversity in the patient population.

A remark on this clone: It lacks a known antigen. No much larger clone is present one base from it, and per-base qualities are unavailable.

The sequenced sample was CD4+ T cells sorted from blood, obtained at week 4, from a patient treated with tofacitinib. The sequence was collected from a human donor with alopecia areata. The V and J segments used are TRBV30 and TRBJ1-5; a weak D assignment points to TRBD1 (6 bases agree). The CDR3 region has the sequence CAWRLKTGTNNQPQHF. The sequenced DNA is TGTGCCTGGAGATTGAAAACCGGGACAAATAATCAGCCCCAGCATTTT.